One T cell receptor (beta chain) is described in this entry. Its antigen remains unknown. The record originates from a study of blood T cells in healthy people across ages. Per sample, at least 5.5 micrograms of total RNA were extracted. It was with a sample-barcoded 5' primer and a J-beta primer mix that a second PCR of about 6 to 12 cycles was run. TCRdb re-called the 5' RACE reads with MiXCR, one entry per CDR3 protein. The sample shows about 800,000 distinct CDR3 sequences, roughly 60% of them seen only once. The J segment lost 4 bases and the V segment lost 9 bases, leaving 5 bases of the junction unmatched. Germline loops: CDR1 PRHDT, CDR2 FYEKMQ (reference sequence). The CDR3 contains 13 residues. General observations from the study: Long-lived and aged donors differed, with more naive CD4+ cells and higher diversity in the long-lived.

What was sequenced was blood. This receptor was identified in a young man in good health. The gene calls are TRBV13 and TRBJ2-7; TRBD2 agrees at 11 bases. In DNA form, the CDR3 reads TGTGCCAGTACTAGCGGGAGACTTTACGAGCAGTACTTC. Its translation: CASTSGRLYEQYF.